The 26 T cell receptor beta chains presented below share a single source sample, sequenced in a study of cytomegalovirus exposure and HLA in healthy donors. This table comes from immunoSEQ multiplex PCR, and its TCRdb copy is limited to in-frame clones, with some not included. The repertoire has about 150,000 clones, roughly nine tenths of them found once; the top ten carry approximately 9.2%. Sequencing was performed on PBMCs. These receptors originate from a woman between 18 and 29 years old in good health and CMV-seropositive.

This chain links TRBV18 with TRBJ2-3; possible D gene TRBD1, 6 bases. Trimming shortened V by 2 bases and J by 1 base, and 13 bases separated the two germline ends. Germline lookup yields CDR1 KGHSH and CDR2 LQKENI. The CDR3 consists of 16 residues. This CDR3 reads CASSPRAGVRTDTQYF. Written as DNA, the CDR3 is TGTGCCAGCTCACCAAGGGCAGGGGTTCGCACAGATACGCAGTATTTT.

The chain recombines TRBV5-5 with TRBJ1-4; 11 bases map to TRBD1. With V trimmed by 5 bases and J by 5 bases, 2 bases remained unmatched. The CDR3 spans 14 residues. Germline CDR1 reads SGHKS; CDR2 reads YYEKEE (reference sequence). As DNA, the CDR3 is TGTGCCAGCAGATGGACAGGGGGCAATGAAAAACTGTTTTTT. It translates to CASRWTGGNEKLFF.

This clone was found once. V gene TRBV7-2 combines with J gene TRBJ2-1; 8 bases match TRBD1. V lost 5 bases and J lost 8; bases outside the gene matches: 11. Germline CDR1 is SGHTA and CDR2 is FQGNSA. The CDR3 is made up of 15 amino acids. The CDR3 loop is CASSLHSDRGYEQFF. In nucleotides, the CDR3 is TGTGCCAGCAGCCTGCACTCTGACAGGGGTTATGAGCAGTTCTTC.

The chain combines TRBV7-6 with TRBJ2-7; 15 positions match TRBD2. CDR1 and CDR2 (germline): SGHVS, FNYEAQ. This CDR3 is built from 16 residues. Trimming at V came to 1 base and at J to 3 bases, leaving 1 base not matched to a gene. As DNA, the CDR3 is TGTGCCAGCAGCTTAGGGGGACTAGCGGGGGGCTACGAGCAGTACTTC. Amino acid sequence: CASSLGGLAGGYEQYF.

This chain joins TRBV6-4 and TRBJ1-5; D may be TRBD1 (5 bases). Per germline, CDR1 MRHNA and CDR2 SNTAGT. V lost 0 bases, J lost 9 bases, and 21 bases lay in between. This CDR3 comprises 17 residues. CDR3 nucleotides: TGTGCCAGCAGTGACTCGCACCCCCTGTGGGGACTATGGCCCCAGCATTTT. Its translation: CASSDSHPLWGLWPQHF.

This sequence joins TRBV11-2 and TRBJ1-6, with a weak D call TRBD1 (6 bases). V dropped 3 bases and J dropped 1 base, with 13 bases sitting between them. This CDR3 is 17 amino acids long. Germline V gives CDR1 SGHAT, CDR2 FQNNGV. CDR3 sequence: CASSLLIGGSYNSPLHF. The CDR3 DNA sequence: TGTGCCAGCAGCTTGTTGATAGGGGGTTCCTATAATTCACCCCTCCACTTT.

The rearrangement links TRBV7-9 to TRBJ1-1; D unresolved. Germline V gene sequence: CDR1 SEHNR, CDR2 FQNEAQ (reference sequence). V lost 4 bases to trimming and J lost 6 bases, with 15 bases between them. The CDR3 consists of 14 residues. The CDR3 sequence: CASSYGPGEAEAFF. The CDR3 DNA reads as TGTGCCAGCAGCTACGGACCTGGGGAGGCTGAAGCTTTCTTT.

The rearrangement joins TRBV27 to TRBJ2-7, with 8 bases lining up with TRBD1. CDR3 length: 17 residues. V was clipped by 4 bases and J by 0 bases; unmatched bases: 11. Germline loops: CDR1 MNHEY, CDR2 SMNVEV (reference sequence). The CDR3 here is CASSSYVTGAISYEQYF. Written as DNA, the CDR3 is TGTGCCAGCAGTTCCTACGTGACAGGGGCGATCTCCTACGAGCAGTACTTC.

The chain employs TRBV19 and TRBJ2-7; 7 nucleotides line up with TRBD2. This CDR3 contains 14 residues. The V and J ends lost 6 bases and 2 bases, in that order; junction bases with no gene match: 7. Germline V CDR1 and CDR2: LNHDA, SQIVND (reference sequence). CDR3 amino acids: CASSGLGDAYEQYF. The CDR3 DNA is TGTGCCAGTAGCGGACTAGGTGACGCCTACGAGCAGTACTTC.

Here the CDR3 DNA reads TGTGCCAGTAGAACCGGGACAGGGGAAGGAAACACCATATATTTT. Its translation: CASRTGTGEGNTIYF. The rearrangement links TRBV19 to TRBJ1-3; 10 bases fit TRBD1. This CDR3 region has 15 residues. The J segment lost 4 bases and the V segment lost 6 bases, leaving 6 bases of the junction unmatched. Germline CDR1 and CDR2: LNHDA and SQIVND (reference sequence).

This clone has a handful of counts. The chain uses TRBV4-1 and TRBJ1-2; D possibly corresponds to TRBD1 (6 bases). V was trimmed by 0 bases and J by 7 bases, leaving 18 bases between them. CDR1 and CDR2 from the germline V gene are MGHRA and YSYEKL. CDR3 length equals 16 residues. In nucleotides, the CDR3 is TGCGCCAGCAGCCAAGACGGCGCCGGGGGGGCGCGTGGCTACACCTTC. This gives the protein CASSQDGAGGARGYTF.

The V gene is TRBV20-1, the J gene TRBJ1-1, with D perhaps TRBD1 (5 bases). Germline CDR1 reads DFQATT; CDR2 reads SNEGSKA (reference sequence). Trimming took off 6 bases at V and 4 bases at J, with 9 bases between the two ends. This CDR3 has 11 residues. The CDR3 here is CSAQGVTEAFF. CDR3 coding DNA: TGCAGTGCCCAAGGGGTCACTGAAGCTTTCTTT.

This clone was seen once. Here the CDR3 reads CASSQQWEGLYEQYF. The DNA for the CDR3 is TGCGCCAGCAGCCAACAATGGGAGGGACTCTACGAGCAGTACTTC. This chain uses TRBV4-1 with TRBJ2-7; 7 positions match TRBD2. CDR3 length: 15 amino acids. Trimming removed 2 bases from V and 3 bases from J; junction bases left unmatched: 7. Germline V gives CDR1 MGHRA, CDR2 YSYEKL.

The chain combines TRBV10-2 with TRBJ2-1; unclear D gene. CDR3 length equals 13 residues. Germline V gives CDR1 WSHSY, CDR2 SAAADI. V was pared by 6 bases and J by 9 bases, with 15 bases between. This CDR3 is CASSSNEVGEQFF. The CDR3 coding sequence is TGCGCCAGCAGCTCGAATGAAGTCGGTGAGCAGTTCTTC.

The chain combines TRBV4-2 with TRBJ2-7, with TRBD1 matching 8 bases. CDR1 and CDR2 from the germline V gene are LGHNA and YNFKEQ. V was pared by 4 bases and J by 2 bases, with 25 bases of the junction left unmatched. This CDR3 has 21 amino acids. CDR3 bases: TGTGCCAGCAGCCTCGACGGGGCAGGGGGCTTCTTCGGGGCCAAGACCTACGAGCAGTACTTC. This sequence encodes CASSLDGAGGFFGAKTYEQYF.

This rearrangement joins TRBV13 to TRBJ2-5; 8 bases agree with TRBD2. V was clipped by 1 base and J by 0 bases; unmatched bases: 4. This CDR3 contains 16 residues. The germline V gene has CDR1 PRHDT and CDR2 FYEKMQ (reference sequence). In nucleotides, the CDR3 is TGTGCCAGCAGCTTAGCGGGGGGGACTCACCAAGAGACCCAGTACTTC. It is translated as CASSLAGGTHQETQYF. Full variable domain (outside the CDR3, taken from reference TRBV13 and TRBJ2-5): AAGVIQSPRHLIKEKRETATLKCYPIPRHDTVYWYQQGPGQDPQFLISFYEKMQSDKGSIPDRFSAQQFSDYHSELNMSSLELGDSALYFCASSLAGGTHQETQYFGPGTRLLVL.

The chain employs TRBV6-5 and TRBJ2-3, with a tentative D call TRBD1 (6 bases). The CDR3 sequence is 15 residues long. Deletions cut 5 bases from V and 0 bases from J, with 12 bases between. The germline CDR1 and CDR2 sequences are MNHEY and SVGAGI. The CDR3 region is CASSTRTESTDTQYF. The CDR3 DNA follows: TGTGCCAGCAGTACCCGGACAGAGAGCACAGATACGCAGTATTTT.

The rearrangement joins TRBV6-1 to TRBJ2-7, with TRBD2 as a possible D gene (5 bases). The germline CDR1 and CDR2 sequences are MNHNS and SASEGT. The CDR3 has 10 residues. Between the trimmed V and J ends, which lost 5 bases and 12 bases, there was a span of 11 bases. CDR3 in amino acids: CASSRESTYF. Written as DNA, the CDR3 is TGTGCCAGCAGTCGGGAATCCACGTACTTC.

The chain is built from TRBV9 and TRBJ1-1; 7 positions agree with TRBD1. Germline V gene data show CDR1 as SGDLS and CDR2 as YYNGEE. This CDR3 spans 15 amino acids. The ends lost 0 bases at V and 6 bases at J; junction bases unmatched: 8. CDR3 nucleotides: TGTGCCAGCAGCGTAGGGCGCAGGGGGGAATCTGAAGCTTTCTTT. The encoded protein is CASSVGRRGESEAFF. Full variable domain (rest looked up from reference TRBV9 and TRBJ1-1): DSGVTQTPKHLITATGQRVTLRCSPRSGDLSVYWYQQSLDQGLQFLIQYYNGEERAKGNILERFSAQQFPDLHSELNLSSLELGDSALYFCASSVGRRGESEAFFGQGTRLTVV.

The J gene is TRBJ2-7, the V gene TRBV25-1, with TRBD1 matching 10 bases. With V trimmed by 5 bases and J by 6 bases, 7 bases remained unmatched. CDR3 length equals 14 residues. Germline CDR1 and CDR2: MGHDK and SYGVNS. This CDR3 is CASSRTGGSGEQYF. The DNA of the CDR3 is TGTGCCAGCAGTCGGACAGGGGGGTCCGGCGAGCAGTACTTC.

This chain links TRBV23-1 with TRBJ2-7, with 9 nucleotides matching TRBD2. TRBV23-1 is marked as an open reading frame, function uncertain. V shed 8 bases and J 4 bases; nucleotides not matched to a gene: 24. The CDR3 consists of 19 residues. CDR3 region: CASLSTARLAGHYAYEQYF. The CDR3, as DNA: TGCGCCAGCCTCTCTACGGCGAGGCTAGCGGGGCACTATGCGTACGAGCAGTACTTC.

This chain joins TRBV10-2 and TRBJ2-2; D not resolved. Trimming took off 1 base at V and 5 bases at J, with 8 bases between the two ends. This CDR3 spans 14 amino acids. CDR1 and CDR2 (germline): WSHSY, SAAADI. The CDR3 region has the DNA TGCGCCAGCAGTGAGTTTGTCGGGACCGGGGAGCTGTTTTTT. It is translated as CASSEFVGTGELFF.

In DNA form, the CDR3 reads TGTGCCAGCAGCGCGCTTGGCGGGGGGTCTAATGAGCAGTTCTTC. Translation: CASSALGGGSNEQFF. The V gene is TRBV7-6, the J gene TRBJ2-1, with 8 bases aligning to TRBD2. Per the germline V gene, CDR1 is SGHVS and CDR2 is FNYEAQ. This CDR3 has 15 residues. V lost 5 bases and J lost 7; bases outside the gene matches: 10.

The chain combines TRBV30 with TRBJ2-7; D is possibly TRBD2 (5 bases). The CDR3 has 13 residues. V was shortened by 3 bases and J by 1 base, with 10 bases between the two germline ends. CDR1 GTSNPN and CDR2 SVGIG come from the germline V gene (reference sequence). Here the CDR3 DNA reads TGTGCCTGGAGGGCGGCGGGTTCCTACGAGCAGTACTTC. Its protein is CAWRAAGSYEQYF. Using reference TRBV30 and TRBJ2-7 for the parts outside the CDR3, the full variable domain is SQTIHQWPATLVQPVGSPLSLECTVEGTSNPNLYWYRQAAGRGLQLLFYSVGIGQISSEVPQNLSASRPQDRQFILSSKKLLLSDSGFYLCAWRAAGSYEQYFGPGTRLTVT.

This clone has a single count. The gene calls are TRBV5-1 and TRBJ2-1; D is possibly TRBD2 (5 bases). The CDR3 is 12 residues long. Trimming took 9 bases from V and 5 from J, leaving 12 bases between them. Germline V lookup: CDR1 SGHRS, CDR2 YFSETQ. Written as DNA, the CDR3 is TGCGCCAATGGGAGTCGGCACAATGAGCAGTTCTTC. This sequence encodes CANGSRHNEQFF.

J is TRBJ1-6 and V is TRBV13, with D possibly matching TRBD1 (6 bases). Germline-derived CDR1 and CDR2 are PRHDT and FYEKMQ (reference sequence). The ends were cut back, 7 bases at V and 10 bases at J, with 17 bases in the middle. The CDR3 is 14 residues long. The CDR3 nucleotides read TGTGCCAGCACCTCTAGGGGGGGTAGGTCACCCCTCCACTTT. Translation gives CASTSRGGRSPLHF. The whole variable domain, filled in from reference TRBV13 and TRBJ1-6, reads AAGVIQSPRHLIKEKRETATLKCYPIPRHDTVYWYQQGPGQDPQFLISFYEKMQSDKGSIPDRFSAQQFSDYHSELNMSSLELGDSALYFCASTSRGGRSPLHFGNGTRLTVT.